This TCR beta chain came from a study of OX40 agonist ivuxolimab in advanced cancers. Study-level points and caveats: Circulating CD4+ and CD8+ T cells showed clonal expansion by week 6 at 0.1 to 3.0 mg/kg.

About this clone itself: What it binds is unknown.

The junction had 6 bases not matched to a gene; V was cut back by 2 bases and J by 3 bases. Germline V gives CDR1 SGHAT, CDR2 FQNNGV. The CDR3 sequence is 15 residues long. Assay: immunoSEQ multiplex PCR; the TCRdb copy retains only in-frame clones and omits some. The table records about 61,000 clones, roughly 84% of them present only once. The origin of this receptor is an adult with an advanced solid tumor such as melanoma, head and neck, liver or kidney cancer. This sample comprised CD4+ or CD8+ T cells sorted from blood, obtained in a trial of the OX40 agonist ivuxolimab. The chain employs TRBV11-2 and TRBJ1-1; 7 bases fit TRBD1. CDR3 DNA sequence: TGTGCCAGCAGCTTACTAGGGGGCGCGGACACTGAAGCTTTCTTT. Its protein is CASSLLGGADTEAFF.